The 11 T cell receptor beta chains reported below all come from one sample, sequenced in a study of type 1 and type 2 diabetes patients. Genomic DNA was the PCR template. Multiplex PCR with 30 forward and 13 reverse primers amplified the TCR beta CDR3. MiXCR was run by TCRdb on the multiplex PCR reads, yielding one entry per CDR3 protein. The table includes fewer than 350,000 distinct CDR3 sequences, around 50% detected once. The sequenced sample was peripheral blood mononuclear cells (PBMCs). These receptors came from a man aged 18 to 29 with type 2 diabetes.

The gene calls are TRBV4-3 and TRBJ2-1; D is possibly TRBD1 (5 bases). The V end lost 1 base, the J end lost 9 bases, and 13 bases lay between the germline ends. Per germline, CDR1 LGHNA and CDR2 YSLEER. This CDR3 region has 14 residues. DNA of the CDR3: TGCGCCAGCAGCCAAGGTCTGGGGCCTGGTGAGCAGTTCTTC. It yields the protein CASSQGLGPGEQFF.

The chain carries TRBV4-2 and TRBJ2-7; D is uncertain. The germline gives CDR1 LGHNA, CDR2 YNFKEQ. V was cut by 2 bases and J by 5 bases, with 4 bases left in between. The CDR3 consists of 11 residues. The CDR3: CASSQRHEQYF. The CDR3 DNA reads TGTGCCAGCAGCCAAAGGCACGAGCAGTACTTC.

This clonotype has only a few counts. The chain recombines TRBV29-1 with TRBJ2-1; D remains unclear. The CDR3 loop spans 13 amino acids. Deletions cut 0 bases from V and 6 bases from J, with 9 bases between. Germline assignment: CDR1 SQVTM and CDR2 ANQGSEA. The CDR3 loop reads CSVEEIAVNEQFF. The DNA for the CDR3 is TGCAGCGTTGAAGAGATCGCAGTCAATGAGCAGTTCTTC.

This clonotype has only a few counts. This chain connects TRBV7-8 to TRBJ2-7; the D gene is possibly TRBD1 (6 bases). Between the trimmed V and J ends, which lost 10 bases and 3 bases, there was a span of 13 bases. The CDR3 runs to 12 residues. Germline CDR1 SGHVS, CDR2 FQNEAQ. Written as DNA, the CDR3 is TGTGCCACAGCCCCCAGGGGCTACGAGCAGTACTTC. Translated: CATAPRGYEQYF. Filled out from reference TRBV7-8 and TRBJ2-7, the complete variable domain reads GAGVSQSPRYKVAKRGQDVALRCDPISGHVSLFWYQQALGQGPEFLTYFQNEAQLDKSGLPSDRFFAERPEGSVSTLKIQRTQQEDSAVYLCATAPRGYEQYFGPGTRLTVT.

V usage is TRBV12-5 and J usage is TRBJ2-7, with TRBD1 matching over 10 bases. Germline trimming cut 5 bases from V and 2 bases from J; bases unmatched to any gene: 6. This CDR3 spans 15 amino acids. Germline V gene lookup returns CDR1 LGHNT and CDR2 FRNRAP. The CDR3 DNA reads as TGTGCTAGTGGTGAATTGGGACAGGGGACCTACGAGCAGTACTTC. Its translation is CASGELGQGTYEQYF.

Note on this clonotype: The junction differs from germline at one of its ends, possibly a read error. V and J are TRBV11-2 and TRBJ1-2, with TRBD1 matching 8 bases. Germline assignment: CDR1 SGHAT and CDR2 FQNNGV. The CDR3 is 17 amino acids. CDR3 nucleotide sequence: TGCGCCAGCAGCTCCCATACCCCCGACAGGGGAAACTATGGCTACACCTTC. It translates to CASSSHTPDRGNYGYTF.

The chain joins TRBV19 to TRBJ1-1; weak D call: TRBD1 (5 bases). The germline V and J ends were trimmed by 4 bases and 0 bases, with 9 bases remaining between them. This CDR3 is 14 amino acids long. Per the germline V gene, CDR1 is LNHDA and CDR2 is SQIVND (reference sequence). CDR3 DNA sequence: TGTGCCAGTAGTAAGGGGACCTTGAACACTGAAGCTTTCTTT. This translates into CASSKGTLNTEAFF.

This chain joins TRBV20-1 and TRBJ1-4; D uncertain. Trimming shortened V by 5 bases and J by 0 bases, and 10 bases separated the two germline ends. Per the germline V gene, CDR1 is DFQATT and CDR2 is SNEGSKA (reference sequence). CDR3 length: 14 residues. The CDR3 DNA sequence: TGCAGTGCTTTTGACACCTCAACTAATGAAAAACTGTTTTTT. Amino acid sequence: CSAFDTSTNEKLFF.

A few counts support this clonotype. The J gene is TRBJ2-2, the V gene TRBV18, with 11 bases that match TRBD1. The CDR3 has 15 amino acids. Germline CDR1 and CDR2: KGHSH and LQKENI. V dropped 4 bases and J dropped 7; count of bases not matched to a gene: 5. The CDR3 sequence: CASSRGQGAIGELFF. The CDR3 DNA sequence: TGTGCCAGCTCACGCGGACAGGGGGCAATCGGGGAGCTGTTTTTT. The complete variable domain, with remaining parts taken from reference TRBV18 and TRBJ2-2, reads NAGVMQNPRHLVRRRGQEARLRCSPMKGHSHVYWYRQLPEEGLKFMVYLQKENIIDESGMPKERFSAEFPKEGPSILRIQQVVRGDSAAYFCASSRGQGAIGELFFGEGSRLTVL.

As concerns this clonotype: This may stem from a read error, because a much larger clone lies one nucleotide away. The chain recombines TRBV7-2 with TRBJ2-6, with a weak D call TRBD2 (7 bases). The CDR3 totals 14 residues. CDR1 and CDR2 (germline): SGHTA, FQGNSA. The CDR3 region is CASSLSRGANVLAF. CDR3 coding DNA: TGTGCCAGCAGCTTATCTCGGGGGGCCAACGTCCTGGCTTTC. Supplemented by reference TRBV7-2 and TRBJ2-6, the full variable domain reads GAGVSQSPSNKVTEKGKDVELRCDPISGHTALYWYRQSLGQGLEFLIYFQGNSAPDKSGLPSDRFSAERTGGSVSTLTIQRTQQEDSAVYLCASSLSRGANVLAFGAGSRLTVL.

This clonotype was seen a few times. The chain couples TRBV2 to TRBJ2-2; 9 bases align to TRBD1. The V and J ends lost 7 bases and 5 bases, in that order; junction bases with no gene match: 8. The CDR3 has 15 residues. Germline CDR1 is SNHLY and CDR2 is FYNNEI. The CDR3 protein is CASKRQGDRTGELFF. Written as DNA, the CDR3 is TGTGCCAGCAAAAGACAGGGGGATCGAACCGGGGAGCTGTTTTTT.